This T cell receptor (beta chain) originates from a study of T-cell reconstitution after alpha-beta-depleted transplantation in children. TCRbeta library construction was performed incorporating unique molecular identifiers. In TCRdb, the PCR reads were re-called with MiXCR into one record per CDR3 protein. The data show around 450,000 distinct CDR3 sequences, 43% seen once. Many counts were recorded for this clonotype. V shed 4 bases, J shed 7 bases, and the junction held 9 bases outside the gene matches. This CDR3 region has 16 residues. CDR1 LGHNA and CDR2 YNFKEQ come from the germline V gene. The clonotype was recovered from a girl aged 2-10 years with aplastic anemia, due to receive a stem cell transplant. The chain has TRBV4-2 and TRBJ1-4; 10 bases fit TRBD1. Here the sequenced sample was PBMCs, taken before TCRalphabeta/CD19-depleted stem cell transplant. The CDR3 is CASSLRRTGGIEKLFF. CDR3 in DNA: TGTGCCAGCAGCCTTAGAAGGACAGGGGGAATTGAAAAACTGTTTTTT.